These 24 T cell receptor beta chains share one sample of origin, sequenced in a study of T cell clonality in common variable immunodeficiency. Assay used: immunoSEQ multiplex PCR; TCRdb lists only in-frame clones, some missing. The repertoire consists of fewer than 35,000 clones, none detected only once. The antigens these receptors bind are not known. Study-level points and caveats: In common variable immunodeficiency, TCR beta chains reportedly carried fewer deletions and N-nucleotide insertions.

Sequences were obtained from peripheral blood mononuclear cells. These receptors originate from a human donor with common variable immunodeficiency.

Details on this clone: Coverage ceases 3 residues before the CDR3 finishes, and the germline J gene fills in the end. The chain links TRBV7-6 to TRBJ1-1; D is unresolved. The CDR3 covers 17 residues. The germline V gene has CDR1 SGHVS and CDR2 FNYEAQ. Deletions cut 1 base from V and 0 bases from J, with 15 bases between. CDR3: CASSLVAGLSMNTEAFF. CDR3 DNA, as far as it was read: TGTGCCAGCAGCTTAGTTGCGGGATTGAGTATGAACACTGAA.

This clone was detected many times. The read terminates 3 residues ahead of where the CDR3 ends, so the germline J gene completes it. The chain carries TRBV20-1 and TRBJ1-3, with unresolved D. This CDR3 has 13 amino acids. CDR1 is DFQATT, CDR2 SNEGSKA, per germline (reference sequence). The germline V and J ends were trimmed by 2 bases and 3 bases, with 8 bases remaining between them. Partial CDR3 DNA: TGCAGTGCTAGAAAGGGTAATGGAAACACC. Amino acid sequence: CSARKGNGNT. The entire CDR3 is CSARKGNGNTIYF.

This clone was seen more than once but under ten times. The CDR3 end is not reached by the read, which stops 3 residues before it; the germline J gene fills it in. The rearrangement joins TRBV19 to TRBJ1-1; TRBD1 is a possible D gene (6 bases). Germline V lookup: CDR1 LNHDA, CDR2 SQIVND (reference sequence). This CDR3 contains 13 residues. Trimming cost V 5 bases and J 5 bases, with 12 bases left between them. Here the CDR3 reads CASSPPGETEAFF. CDR3 bases read: TGTGCCAGTAGTCCCCCAGGGGAAACTGAA.

For this clone: The read gets to within 3 residues of the CDR3 end, and the germline J gene fills in the rest. V usage is TRBV19 and J usage is TRBJ2-7, with 8 bases fitting TRBD2. The V gene end was trimmed by 11 bases and the J gene end by 3 bases; junction bases not matched to a gene: 12. The V gene's germline CDR1 is LNHDA and CDR2 SQIVND (reference sequence). This CDR3 spans 14 amino acids. CDR3 loop: CASQARGADYEQYF. CDR3 bases read: TGTGCCTCCCAGGCGCGGGGGGCCGACTACGAG.

The table lists this clone with many counts. Sequencing ends 3 residues short of the CDR3 end; the germline J gene provides the rest. The chain couples TRBV18 to TRBJ1-5, with D possibly TRBD1 on 5 matching bases. This CDR3 is built from 14 residues. The V gene lost 3 bases and the J gene lost 6 bases, with 12 bases spanning the gap. From germline, CDR1 is KGHSH and CDR2 LQKENI. The sequenced part of the CDR3 DNA is TGTGCCAGCTCACCTACCGACAGAATTCAGCCC. Translation: CASSPTDRIQP. Given in full, the CDR3 is CASSPTDRIQPQHF.

Notes on this clone: The CDR3 end is not reached by the read, which stops 3 residues before it; the germline J gene fills it in. The rearrangement links TRBV2 to TRBJ2-7; TRBD1 aligns across 8 bases. V trimming: 4 bases; J trimming: 2 bases; junction bases outside the gene matches: 4. Germline V CDR1 and CDR2: SNHLY, FYNNEI. CDR3 length: 14 amino acids. CDR3 bases read: TGTGCCAGCAGTGCACAGGGGGAGCCCTACGAG. This translates into CASSAQGEPYE. The whole CDR3 protein reads CASSAQGEPYEQYF.

This clone showed up just a few times. The read ends 3 residues before the CDR3 terminus; that terminus is restored from the germline J gene. J is TRBJ2-7 and V is TRBV7-9; 8 bases line up with TRBD2. Losses at the gene ends were 7 bases for V and 2 bases for J; bases not matched to a gene: 4. The V gene's germline CDR1 is SEHNR and CDR2 FQNEAQ (reference sequence). This CDR3 is 13 amino acids long. The CDR3 protein is CASTRGGTYEQYF. The sequenced CDR3 bases are TGTGCCAGCACTCGGGGGGGGACCTACGAG.

A few counts support this clone. Coverage ceases 3 residues before the CDR3 finishes, and the germline J gene fills in the end. The rearrangement joins TRBV30 to TRBJ2-3; 12 bases align to TRBD2. Germline-derived CDR1 and CDR2 are GTSNPN and SVGIG (reference sequence). V dropped 1 base and J dropped 4; count of bases not matched to a gene: 6. CDR3 length: 16 residues. This CDR3 is CAWSGWASGGADTQYF. The part of the CDR3 DNA that was read is TGTGCCTGGAGTGGATGGGCTAGCGGGGGGGCAGATACG.

This clone was recorded a few times. The read ends 3 residues shy of where the CDR3 ends; the end is completed using the germline J gene. The chain employs TRBV7-2 and TRBJ1-5; D is ambiguous. The V and J ends lost 3 bases and 5 bases respectively, with 8 bases between them. Looked up from germline, CDR1 is SGHTA and CDR2 is FQGNSA. The CDR3 spans 13 residues. The CDR3 bases that were read are TGTGCCAGCAGCTTCAAGGGTGATCAGCCC. This sequence encodes CASSFKGDQP. The CDR3, in full, reads CASSFKGDQPQHF.

This clone was observed at least ten times. Read data end 3 residues before the CDR3 end; the end is taken from the germline J gene. This chain links TRBV20-1 with TRBJ1-5; 7 nucleotides align to TRBD1. CDR3 size: 13 residues. Germline lookup yields CDR1 DFQATT and CDR2 SNEGSKA (reference sequence). The junction had 4 bases not matched to a gene; V was cut back by 3 bases and J by 5 bases. This CDR3 is CSARGGGDQPQHF. The sequenced CDR3 bases are TGCAGTGCTAGGGGAGGGGGCGATCAGCCC.

Only a few counts were recorded for this clone. The read terminates 3 residues ahead of where the CDR3 ends, so the germline J gene completes it. This sequence joins TRBV2 and TRBJ2-3, with a possible D match to TRBD2 (7 bases). The CDR3 covers 16 residues. Trimming shortened V by 6 bases and J by 4 bases, and 20 bases separated the two germline ends. Per germline, CDR1 SNHLY and CDR2 FYNNEI. This chain's CDR3 is CASRSPGGPHPDTQYF. The DNA read from the CDR3 is TGTGCCAGCAGGTCACCCGGGGGGCCCCATCCAGATACG.

In its sample, this clone was seen many times. The read halts 3 residues ahead of the CDR3 end, with the missing end drawn from the germline J gene. This chain joins TRBV20-1 and TRBJ2-3; 9 bases are a match to TRBD2. The length of the CDR3 is 18 residues. Germline V CDR1 and CDR2: DFQATT, SNEGSKA (reference sequence). J gave up 7 bases and V 1 base, and 18 bases lay outside the gene matches. CDR3 DNA, as far as it was read: TGCAGTGCTAGAGCCGGTGGAATAGCGGGGGACCCGCGGAATACG. It yields the protein CSARAGGIAGDPRNT. The full-length CDR3 reads as CSARAGGIAGDPRNTQYF.

This clone was detected ten times or more. The sequenced fragment ends 3 residues before the CDR3 boundary, so the rest is inferred from the germline J gene. V is TRBV20-1 and J is TRBJ2-7; the match to TRBD2 covers 10 bases. The CDR3 has 16 amino acids. CDR1 and CDR2 from the germline V gene are DFQATT and SNEGSKA (reference sequence). The junction had 8 bases not matched to a gene; V was cut back by 3 bases and J by 0 bases. The part of the CDR3 DNA that was read is TGCAGTGCTAGGGAGGTTAGCGGGGGGAGCTCCTACGAG. It yields the protein CSAREVSGGSSYE. The complete CDR3 sequence is CSAREVSGGSSYEQYF.

With regard to this clone: The read terminates 3 residues before the CDR3 end, so the remaining end is supplied by the germline J gene. The V gene is TRBV5-1, the J gene TRBJ2-7; 7 bases fit TRBD2. V trimming: 0 bases; J trimming: 4 bases; junction bases outside the gene matches: 4. CDR1 is SGHRS and CDR2 is YFSETQ in the germline V gene. The CDR3 length is 14 residues. The sequenced CDR3 bases are TGCGCCAGCAGCTTGGAGGGTAGCGGGTACGAG. Translation gives CASSLEGSGYE. The complete CDR3 reads CASSLEGSGYEQYF.

This clone has at least ten counts. The read falls 3 residues short of the CDR3 end, and the missing part is taken from the germline J gene. The rearrangement joins TRBV20-1 to TRBJ2-7; TRBD1 is a possible D gene (6 bases). V lost 6 bases, J lost 5 bases, and 11 bases lay in between. Germline V gene data show CDR1 as DFQATT and CDR2 as SNEGSKA (reference sequence). The CDR3 is 11 amino acids. The CDR3 DNA, read in part, is TGCAGTGCACCTACAGGGCACGAG. Its translation: CSAPTGHE. The full CDR3 protein is CSAPTGHEQYF.

About this clone: Sequencing ends 3 residues short of the CDR3 end; the germline J gene provides the rest. J is TRBJ2-7 and V is TRBV5-1, with D perhaps matching TRBD2 (6 bases). This CDR3 has 12 amino acids. Trimming stripped 4 bases from V and 6 bases from J, with 11 bases between. CDR1 is SGHRS, CDR2 YFSETQ, per germline. The CDR3 spells CASSADYGEQYF. The part of the CDR3 DNA that was read is TGCGCCAGCAGCGCGGACTATGGCGAG.

In regard to this clone: The read finishes 3 residues shy of the CDR3 end, and the germline J gene is used to complete it. The chain uses TRBV6-1 and TRBJ2-5; no reliable D call. V lost 2 bases and J 5 bases, leaving 12 bases between the germline ends. The CDR3 runs to 14 residues. Germline V gives CDR1 MNHNS, CDR2 SASEGT. The CDR3 loop reads CASSESSAKETQYF. The sequenced part of the CDR3 DNA is TGTGCCAGCAGTGAATCATCTGCGAAGGAGACC.

Of note for this clone: The CDR3 end lies 3 residues beyond the end of the read and is filled in from the germline J gene. V gene TRBV6-2 or TRBV6-3 combines with J gene TRBJ1-2; the match to TRBD1 covers 7 bases. Losses at the gene ends were 7 bases for V and 2 bases for J; bases not matched to a gene: 10. Germline V lookup: CDR1 MNHEY, CDR2 SVGEGT. CDR3 length equals 15 residues. The CDR3 bases that were read are TGTGCCAGCACTCGCGACAGGGCCCACAACTATGGC. Translation gives CASTRDRAHNYG. In full, the CDR3 is CASTRDRAHNYGYTF.

In the case of this clone: The read halts 3 residues ahead of the CDR3 end, with the missing end drawn from the germline J gene. The chain is built from TRBV2 and TRBJ2-4; D possibly corresponds to TRBD1 (5 bases). The CDR3 sequence is 17 residues long. Germline CDR1 and CDR2: SNHLY and FYNNEI. With 7 bases removed from V and 5 bases from J, the gap between germline ends came to 24 bases. CDR3 residues: CASKRTASSARENIQYF. Incomplete CDR3 DNA: TGTGCCAGCAAGCGTACGGCCAGCTCAGCCAGGGAAAACATT. The full variable domain, with the rest looked up from reference TRBV2 and TRBJ2-4, is EPEVTQTPSHQVTQMGQEVILRCVPISNHLYFYWYRQILGQKVEFLVSFYNNEISEKSEIFDDQFSVERPDGSNFTLKIRSTKLEDSAMYFCASKRTASSARENIQYFGAGTRLSVL.

This clone occurred many times. The read ends 3 residues shy of where the CDR3 ends; the end is completed using the germline J gene. The chain recombines TRBV2 with TRBJ2-3; 12 bases align to TRBD2. The junction had 6 bases not matched to a gene; V was cut back by 8 bases and J by 0 bases. CDR1 and CDR2 from the germline V gene are SNHLY and FYNNEI. This CDR3 contains 16 residues. The CDR3 is CASATSGGKSTDTQYF. The part of the CDR3 DNA that was read is TGTGCCAGCGCTACTAGCGGGGGGAAAAGCACAGATACG. The entire variable domain, with the rest obtained from reference TRBV2 and TRBJ2-3, is as follows: EPEVTQTPSHQVTQMGQEVILRCVPISNHLYFYWYRQILGQKVEFLVSFYNNEISEKSEIFDDQFSVERPDGSNFTLKIRSTKLEDSAMYFCASATSGGKSTDTQYFGPGTRLTVL.

This clone has more than one count but fewer than ten. The read halts 3 residues ahead of the CDR3 end, with the missing end drawn from the germline J gene. V gene TRBV6-2 or TRBV6-3 combines with J gene TRBJ2-5; no firm D call. Trimming left V 6 bases short and J 5 bases short, with 19 bases between. This CDR3 spans 15 amino acids. Germline assignment: CDR1 MNHEY and CDR2 SVGEGT. The sequenced part of the CDR3 DNA is TGTGCCAGCAGATGGGCCGCCTCCGGCAAGGAGACC. This gives the protein CASRWAASGKET. The complete CDR3 protein is CASRWAASGKETQYF.

The table lists this clone with many counts. The covered CDR3 bases are TGTGCCAGCAGCTTGGGGACAGGGTTGGGGGAAAAA. Translated: CASSLGTGLGEK. The whole CDR3 is CASSLGTGLGEKLFF. The chain is built from TRBV5-5 and TRBJ1-4, with 8 bases fitting TRBD1. The CDR3 end lies 3 residues beyond the end of the read and is filled in from the germline J gene. CDR1 and CDR2 from the germline V gene are SGHKS and YYEKEE (reference sequence). V shed 0 bases, J shed 8 bases, and the junction held 6 bases outside the gene matches. The CDR3 is made up of 15 amino acids.

This clone qualifies as medium-sized. Sequencing ends 3 residues short of the CDR3 end; the germline J gene provides the rest. This rearrangement joins TRBV6-4 to TRBJ2-5, with 8 bases matching TRBD2. The CDR3 loop spans 15 amino acids. CDR1 is MRHNA, CDR2 SNTAGT, per germline. With 4 bases clipped from V and 3 bases from J, the junction kept 7 bases outside the gene matches. The CDR3: CASSAPGGPEETQYF. Partial CDR3 DNA: TGTGCCAGCAGTGCCCCGGGGGGGCCGGAAGAGACC.

This clone has ten or more counts. The read falls 3 residues short of the CDR3 end, and the missing part is taken from the germline J gene. The chain recombines TRBV5-1 with TRBJ2-2, with D unclear. The CDR3 totals 13 residues. Germline V gene data show CDR1 as SGHRS and CDR2 as YFSETQ. V dropped 0 bases and J dropped 7 bases, with 7 bases sitting between them. The CDR3 bases that were read are TGCGCCAGCAGCTTGGACAGAGGCGGGGAG. It specifies CASSLDRGGE. The whole CDR3 region reads CASSLDRGGELFF.